This T cell receptor (beta chain) was retrieved from a study of shared clonotypes between healthy human individuals. Across the whole study: CD8 memory received one plate per donor, CD8 naive two, CD4 memory three and CD4 naive three.

Trimming shortened V by 2 bases and J by 9 bases, and 13 bases separated the two germline ends. Germline V gives CDR1 ENHRY, CDR2 SYGVKD. CDR3 length: 13 amino acids. Execution of the assay was at deep level. Profiled with immunoSEQ multiplex PCR; TCRdb holds only in-frame clones, not every one. The profile shows over 1.5 million clones, under 99% of them singletons. The chain couples TRBV10-3 to TRBJ1-2; no clear D. This receptor was identified in a man younger than 40 in good health. Sample: naive CD4+ T cells sorted from blood. As to subset: CD45RA+ positively selected. The CDR3 is CAISEPSSVSYTF. Here the CDR3 DNA reads TGTGCCATCAGTGAGCCCTCTTCAGTTAGCTACACCTTC.